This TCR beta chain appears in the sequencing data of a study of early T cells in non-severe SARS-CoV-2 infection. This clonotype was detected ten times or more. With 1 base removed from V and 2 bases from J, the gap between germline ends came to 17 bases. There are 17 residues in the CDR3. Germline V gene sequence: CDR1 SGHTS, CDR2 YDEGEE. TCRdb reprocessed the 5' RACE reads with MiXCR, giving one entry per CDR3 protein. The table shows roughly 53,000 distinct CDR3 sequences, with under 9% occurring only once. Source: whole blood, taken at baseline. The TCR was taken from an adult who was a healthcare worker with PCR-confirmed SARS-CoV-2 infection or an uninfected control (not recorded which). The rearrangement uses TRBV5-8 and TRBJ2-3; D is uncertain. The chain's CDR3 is CASSLLSETLLTDTQYF. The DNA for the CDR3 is TGTGCCAGCAGCTTGTTATCGGAAACCCTACTCACAGATACGCAGTATTTT.